The rows below give T cell receptor beta chains drawn from one sample of a study of blood T cell repertoires in COVID-19. Repertoires were generated with immunoSEQ multiplex PCR, while TCRdb's copy carries only in-frame clones and drops some. The profile shows roughly 86,000 clones, around nine tenths of them singletons. Sequencing used peripheral blood. Receptor source: a man aged 50-59 years with active or convalescent COVID-19. Both conserved end residues are part of each CDR3. The D gene is left open where the match is weak. Clone size is shown for a subset of rows, as once, few, many or a class of expanded clone.

14 TRBJ1-6 few TRBV3-1/TRBV3-2 NA TGTGCCAGCAGCCACAGGGGATATAATTCACCCCTCCACTTT CASSHRGYNSPLHF
13 TRBJ1-2 NA TRBV7-9 NA TGTGCCAGCAGCTTAAAGGGGCTGGATGGCTACACCTTC CASSLKGLDGYTF
15 TRBJ2-1 NA TRBV11-2 TRBD1 TGTGCCAGCAGCCTTTCGGGACAGGGAGGGAATGAGCAGTTCTTC CASSLSGQGGNEQFF
14 TRBJ2-1 NA TRBV18 TRBD1 TGTGCCAGCTCACCGGGACAGGGAGACAATGAGCAGTTCTTC CASSPGQGDNEQFF
15 TRBJ2-3 once TRBV9 TRBD2 TGTGCCAGCAGCGTACCTAGCGGGGGGGCCAATACGCAGTATTTT CASSVPSGGANTQYF
14 TRBJ1-5 NA TRBV5-1 NA TGCGCCAGCAGCTTGGGGGGGGACGGGCAGCCCCAGCATTTT CASSLGGDGQPQHF
11 TRBJ1-4 NA TRBV3-1/TRBV3-2 NA TGTGCCAGCAGCTATAATGAAAAACTGTTTTTT CASSYNEKLFF
13 TRBJ1-2 NA TRBV7-2 TRBD1 TGTGCCAGCAGCGCCCGACAGGGGTATGGCTACACCTTC CASSARQGYGYTF
14 TRBJ1-5 NA TRBV30 TRBD1 TGTGCCTGGAGTGTACAGGGGGGCAATCAGCCCCAGCATTTT CAWSVQGGNQPQHF
14 TRBJ1-5 NA TRBV5-1 NA TGCGCCAGCAGCTTGACTCCTCAGGTTCAGCCCCAGCATTTT CASSLTPQVQPQHF
14 TRBJ1-1 NA TRBV3-1/TRBV3-2 TRBD1 TGTGCCAGCAGCCAAGCGACAGGGAGGACTGAAGCTTTCTTT CASSQATGRTEAFF
16 TRBJ2-5 few TRBV4-1 TRBD1 TGCGCCAGCAGCCAATCCCGACAGGGGGCAGGAGAGACCCAGTACTTC CASSQSRQGAGETQYF
18 TRBJ2-5 NA TRBV19 NA TGTGCCAGTAGTATCGGGGGACGAGGACCCACCTACCAAGAGACCCAGTACTTC CASSIGGRGPTYQETQYF
15 TRBJ1-5 NA TRBV28 TRBD1 TGTGCCAGCAGTTTTGGGACAGGGTCCAATCAGCCCCAGCATTTT CASSFGTGSNQPQHF
15 TRBJ2-3 NA TRBV28 TRBD2 TGTGCCAGCATGAGGCGGGGGACCCCCACAGATACGCAGTATTTT CASMRRGTPTDTQYF
14 TRBJ2-1 once TRBV4-1 NA TGCGCCAGCAGCCAACTCAGGGTGATTAATGAGCAGTTCTTC CASSQLRVINEQFF
17 TRBJ2-2 once TRBV4-1 TRBD1 TGCGCCAGCAGCCAAGCTACAGGGGGTACGAACACCGGGGAGCTGTTTTTT CASSQATGGTNTGELFF
14 TRBJ1-1 NA TRBV28 NA TGTGCCAGCACCCAACAGGGAGGGAGGACTGAAGCTTTCTTT CASTQQGGRTEAFF
16 TRBJ2-2 NA TRBV29-1 NA TGCAGCGTTGAAACCTCCGGGACACTCTACACCGGGGAGCTGTTTTTT CSVETSGTLYTGELFF
13 TRBJ2-3 NA TRBV14 NA TGTGCCAGCAGCCAAGATGGGCAGAGTACGCAGTATTTT CASSQDGQSTQYF
16 TRBJ2-2 NA TRBV18 NA TGTGCCAGCTCACCAGTTCTCGGTCCGAACACCGGGGAGCTGTTTTTT CASSPVLGPNTGELFF
15 TRBJ2-3 NA TRBV30 TRBD2 TGTGCCTGGAGTTACGGACTAGCGGGGACAGATACGCAGTATTTT CAWSYGLAGTDTQYF
16 TRBJ1-4 NA TRBV11-2 NA TGTGCCAGCAGCTTATTTCTCGTCGGGGGTAATGAAAAACTGTTTTTT CASSLFLVGGNEKLFF
14 TRBJ2-5 NA TRBV7-9 NA TGTGCCAGCAGCCCGTCAAGAGAGCAAGAGACCCAGTACTTC CASSPSREQETQYF
13 TRBJ2-2 NA TRBV28 NA TGTGCCAGCAGTTCCCAGGGCACCGGGGAGCTGTTTTTT CASSSQGTGELFF
18 TRBJ2-7 NA TRBV2 TRBD1 TGTGCCAGCATACTGGGTCGATCGGGACAGGGGGTTTCCTACGAGCAGTACTTC CASILGRSGQGVSYEQYF
13 TRBJ2-7 NA TRBV5-1 NA TGCGCCAGCAGCTCCGGACAGCTCTACGAGCAGTACTTC CASSSGQLYEQYF
14 TRBJ1-3 NA TRBV6-1 NA TGTGCCAGCAGTGAGCAGGTTTCCGGAAACACCATATATTTT CASSEQVSGNTIYF
15 TRBJ1-1 NA TRBV20-1 TRBD1 TGCAGTGCTAGTCGCAGTGGGACAGGGAACACTGAAGCTTTCTTT CSASRSGTGNTEAFF
15 TRBJ1-3 NA TRBV4-3 NA TGCGCCAGCAGCCAAGACACAGGTCCCGGAAACACCATATATTTT CASSQDTGPGNTIYF
13 TRBJ2-5 NA TRBV28 NA TGTGCCAGCAGTTTCCCAGGGCGAGAGACCCAGTACTTC CASSFPGRETQYF
16 TRBJ2-2 once TRBV7-2 TRBD2 TGTGCCAGCAGCAGCCTCTTTGCGGGGGAGACCGGGGAGCTGTTTTTT CASSSLFAGETGELFF
15 TRBJ2-3 NA TRBV5-1 NA TGCGCCAGCAGCTTGGCGGGAACAGTTGGAGGTACGCAGTATTTT CASSLAGTVGGTQYF
15 TRBJ2-7 once TRBV6-5 TRBD1 TGTGCCAGCAGTTACTCGACAGGGGGCCGCTACGAGCAGTACTTC CASSYSTGGRYEQYF
13 TRBJ1-3 NA TRBV5-5 NA TGTGCCAGCAGTACATTTCCCGGAAACACCATATATTTT CASSTFPGNTIYF
12 TRBJ1-1 NA TRBV25-1 TRBD1 TGTGCCAGCAGTGTGGGACAGGGTATAGCTTTCTTT CASSVGQGIAFF
13 TRBJ2-5 NA TRBV6-5 NA TGTGCCAGCAGTTACCCAGGGAGGGAGACCCAGTACTTC CASSYPGRETQYF
12 TRBJ2-2 once TRBV30 NA TGTGCCTGGAGGCGGATGACCGGGGAGCTGTTTTTT CAWRRMTGELFF
14 TRBJ1-3 few TRBV19 NA TGTGCCAGTACCCCACAGGGAGCAGGAAACACCATATATTTT CASTPQGAGNTIYF
15 TRBJ2-2 NA TRBV6-1 NA TGTGCCAGCAGTGAATTCTACGCTAGGACCGGGGAGCTGTTTTTT CASSEFYARTGELFF
16 TRBJ2-5 NA TRBV7-9 TRBD2 TGTGCCAGCAGCAAGGGGGCTAGCGGGGGTCTGGAGACCCAGTACTTC CASSKGASGGLETQYF
14 TRBJ1-1 NA TRBV7-9 NA TGTGCCAGCAGCTTAGATCAGGGTCGGACTGAAGCTTTCTTT CASSLDQGRTEAFF
17 TRBJ2-2 NA TRBV27 TRBD2 TGTGCCAGCAGACGGTCTAGCGGGGGGGCCCAGCCCGGGGAGCTGTTTTTT CASRRSSGGAQPGELFF
15 TRBJ1-3 NA TRBV7-2 NA TGTGCCAGCAGCTTAGGACAGCCAAATGGAAACACCATATATTTT CASSLGQPNGNTIYF
12 TRBJ2-7 few TRBV29-1 TRBD1 TGCAGCATCGGACAGGGGGCCCACGAGCAGTACTTC CSIGQGAHEQYF
15 TRBJ1-5 NA TRBV10-3 TRBD1 TGTGCCATCAGTCGCGGGACAGATAGCAATCAGCCCCAGCATTTT CAISRGTDSNQPQHF